This T cell receptor beta chain originates from a study of human T cells and chemical hapten exposure. Study information: Minor pooled library volume differences mainly drove per-sample TCR yield variation.

A word on this clonotype: Its specificity is unknown.

TCRdb processed the RACE reads anew with MiXCR; each CDR3 protein has one entry. The sample has just over 350,000 distinct CDR3 sequences, nearly 6.5% seen once. Study-wide results and caveats: Versus controls, expanded TCRs had significantly more large CDR3 similarity clusters.

This CDR3 has 15 amino acids. Trimming removed 3 bases at V and 5 bases at J, with 17 bases between. Per germline, CDR1 SGHRS and CDR2 YFSETQ. Time point in this sample: patch test 2, 6 weeks after DPC sensitization. Described treatment: therapeutic diphenylcyclopropenone sensitization with weekly scalp DPC. This chain links TRBV5-1 with TRBJ2-5; D may match TRBD1 or TRBD2 (5 bases each). Sequenced here: whole blood, sampled in connection with sensitization to the hapten diphenylcyclopropenone (DPC). This TCR was recovered from a woman aged 18-29 years with alopecia areata. Some clones in this sample may be carry-over from other donors' samples. CDR3 nucleotides: TGCGCCAGCAGCTGGGGGACCCAAGGTGATGAGACCCAGTACTTC. Protein product: CASSWGTQGDETQYF.